These 24 T cell receptor beta chains were sequenced from one sample in a study of T cells after yellow fever vaccination. Using its own MiXCR run on the 5' RACE reads, TCRdb lists one record per CDR3 protein. The data show 610,000 or so distinct CDR3 sequences, more than 9% seen once. This material consisted of PBMCs, taken on the day of the yellow fever booster vaccination. The receptors were gathered from a young man who received the YFV17D yellow fever vaccine.

The CDR3 DNA reads TGTGCCAGCAGCACGAGACTAGCGGGATACAATGAGCAGTTCTTC. The encoded protein is CASSTRLAGYNEQFF. V and J are TRBV9 and TRBJ2-1; 11 nucleotides match TRBD2. This CDR3 has 15 amino acids. With 4 bases clipped from V and 4 bases from J, the junction kept 4 bases outside the gene matches. Per germline, CDR1 SGDLS and CDR2 YYNGEE.

This clonotype was recorded a few times. The chain uses TRBV6-1 and TRBJ2-1; TRBD2 agrees at 10 bases. The germline V gene encodes CDR1 MNHNS and CDR2 SASEGT. This CDR3 has 16 residues. With V trimmed by 10 bases and J by 4 bases, 13 bases remained unmatched. DNA of the CDR3: TGTGCCACCCTGGGGTGCGGGACTAGCGCTTACAATGAGCAGTTCTTC. Amino acids: CATLGCGTSAYNEQFF.

This clonotype was observed a handful of times. The chain is built from TRBV6-2 or TRBV6-3 and TRBJ2-7, with D perhaps being TRBD1 or TRBD2 (5 bases each). CDR1 and CDR2 (germline): MNHEY, SVGEGT. This CDR3 contains 12 residues. The V and J ends lost 7 bases and 2 bases respectively, with 9 bases between them. In DNA, the CDR3 is TGTGCCAGCACCCAGGGACCCTACGAGCAGTACTTC. Amino acid sequence: CASTQGPYEQYF.

This clonotype was seen only a few times. The chain combines TRBV24-1 with TRBJ2-2; possibly TRBD1 or TRBD2 for D (5 bases each). Germline V lookup: CDR1 KGHDR, CDR2 SFDVKD. This CDR3 is 15 amino acids long. The V end lost 6 bases, the J end lost 4 bases, and 14 bases lay between the germline ends. The DNA of the CDR3 is TGTGCCACCAGTAGGGACGGGACGGGCACCGGGGAGCTGTTTTTT. It translates to CATSRDGTGTGELFF.

This clonotype turned up a few times. This sequence joins TRBV14 and TRBJ2-6; weak D call: TRBD2 (6 bases). The V gene's germline CDR1 is SGHDN and CDR2 FVKESK. Trimming took 7 bases from V and 0 from J, leaving 13 bases between them. This CDR3 spans 16 amino acids. CDR3 DNA: TGTGCCAGCATGGGAGGTCTTCTCTCTGGGGCCAACGTCCTGACTTTC. Translating gives CASMGGLLSGANVLTF.

V usage is TRBV10-3 and J usage is TRBJ2-7, with D perhaps matching TRBD2 (6 bases). Trimming cost V 8 bases and J 2 bases, with 7 bases left between them. This CDR3 is built from 11 residues. CDR1 is ENHRY, CDR2 SYGVKD, per germline. CDR3 protein: CAIGGPYEQYF. The DNA for the CDR3 is TGTGCCATCGGAGGGCCCTACGAGCAGTACTTC.

The rearrangement links TRBV5-1 to TRBJ2-1, with TRBD2 as a possible D gene (5 bases). The CDR3 has 13 residues. The germline gives CDR1 SGHRS, CDR2 YFSETQ. V was shortened by 0 bases and J by 8 bases, with 9 bases between the two germline ends. The CDR3 bases are TGCGCCAGCAGCTTGGCCCCCGGGGATGAGCAGTTCTTC. Protein: CASSLAPGDEQFF.

The chain carries TRBV6-2 or TRBV6-3 and TRBJ2-7, with unresolved D. CDR3 length: 12 amino acids. V was pared by 5 bases and J by 6 bases, with 11 bases between. Germline CDR1 reads MNHEY; CDR2 reads SVGEGT. Here the CDR3 DNA reads TGTGCCAGCAGTCCAAATATCGTCGAGCAGTACTTC. Amino acids: CASSPNIVEQYF.

With regard to this clonotype: A much larger clone lies a single base off, so this may be a read error. V gene TRBV2 combines with J gene TRBJ2-5; D unresolved. Germline CDR1 and CDR2: SNHLY and FYNNEI. CDR3 length: 10 residues. V was shortened by 9 bases and J by 2 bases, with 4 bases between the two germline ends. CDR3 protein: CARRQETQYF. In DNA, the CDR3 is TGTGCCAGAAGACAAGAGACCCAGTACTTC.

The CDR3 reads CASKEIGYSNQPQHF. The CDR3 nucleotides read TGCGCCAGCAAAGAGATTGGCTATAGCAATCAGCCCCAGCATTTT. The chain is built from TRBV10-2 and TRBJ1-5; D call uncertain. The V gene lost 7 bases and the J gene lost 0 bases, with 13 bases spanning the gap. Germline V gives CDR1 WSHSY, CDR2 SAAADI. The CDR3 runs to 15 residues.

The chain carries TRBV4-3 and TRBJ2-5; perhaps TRBD1 as D (5 bases). The ends were cut back, 4 bases at V and 5 bases at J, with 11 bases in the middle. Germline lookup yields CDR1 LGHNA and CDR2 YSLEER. The CDR3 runs to 13 residues. The CDR3 DNA is TGCGCCAGCAGCCGACAGTTAGAGGAGACCCAGTACTTC. This codes for CASSRQLEETQYF.

This clonotype showed up just a few times. The V gene is TRBV4-3, the J gene TRBJ2-5; TRBD2 is a possible D gene (7 bases). This CDR3 has 15 residues. In germline, CDR1 is LGHNA, CDR2 YSLEER. V lost 0 bases, J lost 7 bases, and 15 bases lay in between. As DNA, the CDR3 is TGCGCCAGCAGCCAAGAATCTAGGGGAGGGGGGACCCAGTACTTC. It is translated as CASSQESRGGGTQYF.

This clonotype was seen only a few times. V and J are TRBV7-2 and TRBJ1-1, with D possibly matching TRBD1 (6 bases). V lost 5 bases, J lost 0 bases, and 16 bases lay in between. This CDR3 contains 16 residues. CDR1 is SGHTA, CDR2 FQGNSA, per germline. Here the CDR3 reads CASSPGAGVLNTEAFF. CDR3 nucleotide sequence: TGTGCCAGCAGCCCGGGGGCAGGGGTACTGAACACTGAAGCTTTCTTT. Filled out from reference TRBV7-2 and TRBJ1-1, the complete variable domain reads GAGVSQSPSNKVTEKGKDVELRCDPISGHTALYWYRQSLGQGLEFLIYFQGNSAPDKSGLPSDRFSAERTGGSVSTLTIQRTQQEDSAVYLCASSPGAGVLNTEAFFGQGTRLTVV.

This clonotype has a handful of counts. The chain couples TRBV29-1 to TRBJ2-1, with D perhaps TRBD2 (6 bases). This CDR3 comprises 11 residues. Germline V CDR1 and CDR2: SQVTM, ANQGSEA. CDR3 nucleotide sequence: TGCAGTGGCCGGGGGACCAATGAGCAGTTCTTC. It specifies CSGRGTNEQFF.

This clonotype has only a few counts. V usage is TRBV28 and J usage is TRBJ2-2; 9 nucleotides align to TRBD2. Germline assignment: CDR1 MDHEN and CDR2 SYDVKM. J lost 6 bases, V lost 6 bases, and 5 bases had no gene match. There are 14 residues in the CDR3. CDR3 sequence reads: CASRRGGAAGELFF. The CDR3 DNA follows: TGTGCCAGCAGGCGGGGGGGCGCCGCCGGGGAGCTGTTTTTT.

This clonotype has just one count. The rearrangement uses TRBV11-2 and TRBJ2-2; 14 bases agree with TRBD2. V was pared by 5 bases and J by 2 bases, with 7 bases of the junction left unmatched. CDR1 is SGHAT and CDR2 is FQNNGV in the germline V gene. The CDR3 extends over 18 amino acids. The CDR3, as DNA: TGTGCCAGCAGCCAGGGACTAGCGGGAGCGGTAAACACCGGGGAGCTGTTTTTT. Translating gives CASSQGLAGAVNTGELFF.

The chain uses TRBV7-6 and TRBJ2-5, with no clear D. This CDR3 is 14 amino acids long. In germline, CDR1 is SGHVS, CDR2 FNYEAQ. V lost 1 base, J lost 5 bases, and 11 bases lay in between. This CDR3 is CASSLGGVLETQYF. As DNA, the CDR3 is TGTGCCAGCAGCTTAGGCGGAGTATTGGAGACCCAGTACTTC.

This clonotype has only a few counts. The rearrangement links TRBV3-1 to TRBJ2-1; weak D call: TRBD2 (6 bases). V gave up 3 bases and J gave up 15 bases, with 12 bases separating them. CDR1 LGHDT and CDR2 YNNKEL come from the germline V gene (reference sequence). CDR3 size: 11 residues. The CDR3 is CASSHRGLGFF. The CDR3 bases are TGTGCCAGCAGCCATAGGGGACTGGGGTTCTTC.

This clonotype was detected a few times. V is TRBV6-1 and J is TRBJ1-5; TRBD1 agrees at 8 bases. V gave up 6 bases and J gave up 10 bases; unmatched junction bases: 8. The germline V gene encodes CDR1 MNHNS and CDR2 SASEGT. CDR3 length: 13 residues. CDR3 sequence reads: CASRRTGQHPQHF. The CDR3 region has the DNA TGTGCCAGCAGGAGGACAGGGCAGCATCCCCAGCATTTT.

The J gene is TRBJ2-1, the V gene TRBV28; D gene ambiguous. Germline assignment: CDR1 MDHEN and CDR2 SYDVKM. The CDR3 loop spans 15 amino acids. The V end was cut by 7 bases, the J end by 5 bases, with 18 bases between. The CDR3, as DNA: TGTGCCAGCATGTTAGTCCACAAGTGGAACAATGAGCAGTTCTTC. Its translation is CASMLVHKWNNEQFF.

The chain recombines TRBV20-1 with TRBJ2-1, with a tentative D call TRBD2 (6 bases). CDR1 and CDR2 (germline): DFQATT, SNEGSKA (reference sequence). V shed 3 bases and J shed 5 bases, with 14 bases lying between them. The CDR3 consists of 14 residues. The CDR3: CSASGSGPNNEQFF. The DNA of the CDR3 is TGCAGTGCTAGTGGTAGCGGACCCAACAATGAGCAGTTCTTC.

The genes are TRBV20-1 and TRBJ2-4, with D perhaps matching TRBD2 (7 bases). The V and J ends lost 1 base and 7 bases respectively, with 20 bases between them. Per the germline V gene, CDR1 is DFQATT and CDR2 is SNEGSKA (reference sequence). This CDR3 is built from 16 residues. CDR3 region: CSARVSRGGRGNIQYF. The DNA for the CDR3 is TGCAGTGCTAGAGTTTCTAGGGGGGGAAGGGGGAACATTCAGTACTTC.

The rearrangement uses TRBV27 and TRBJ2-2; 10 nucleotides match TRBD2. The germline CDR1 and CDR2 sequences are MNHEY and SMNVEV (reference sequence). After removal of 8 bases from V and 7 bases from J, the junction contained 7 bases not matched to a gene. The CDR3 is made up of 14 amino acids. This chain's CDR3 is CASDRLAGVGELFF. As DNA, the CDR3 is TGTGCCAGCGACCGACTAGCGGGTGTCGGGGAGCTGTTTTTT.

The chain links TRBV7-2 to TRBJ2-2; 7 positions match TRBD2. With 5 bases clipped from V and 5 bases from J, the junction kept 11 bases outside the gene matches. The germline V gene has CDR1 SGHTA and CDR2 FQGNSA. The CDR3 has 16 amino acids. As DNA, the CDR3 is TGTGCCAGCAGCCCCCTGGGGGGGGTGTTGACCGGGGAGCTGTTTTTT. As protein: CASSPLGGVLTGELFF.